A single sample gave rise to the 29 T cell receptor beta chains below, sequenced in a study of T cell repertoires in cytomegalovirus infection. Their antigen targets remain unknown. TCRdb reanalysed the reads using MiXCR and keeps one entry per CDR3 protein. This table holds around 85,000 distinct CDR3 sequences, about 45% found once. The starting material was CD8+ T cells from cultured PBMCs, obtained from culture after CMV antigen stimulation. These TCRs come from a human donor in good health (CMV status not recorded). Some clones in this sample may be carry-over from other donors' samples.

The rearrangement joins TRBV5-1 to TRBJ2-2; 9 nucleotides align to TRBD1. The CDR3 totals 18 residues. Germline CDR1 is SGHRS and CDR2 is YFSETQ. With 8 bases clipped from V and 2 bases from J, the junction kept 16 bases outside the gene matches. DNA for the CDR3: TGCGCCAGTATGCCCCCCCCTGGACAGGGGTACAACACCGGGGAGCTGTTTTTT. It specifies CASMPPPGQGYNTGELFF.

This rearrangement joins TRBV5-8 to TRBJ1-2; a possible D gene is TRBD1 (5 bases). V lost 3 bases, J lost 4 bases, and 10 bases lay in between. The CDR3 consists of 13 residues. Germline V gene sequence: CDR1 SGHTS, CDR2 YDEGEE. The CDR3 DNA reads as TGTGCCAGCAGCTCGTGGGGCCTCTATGGCTACACCTTC. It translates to CASSSWGLYGYTF.

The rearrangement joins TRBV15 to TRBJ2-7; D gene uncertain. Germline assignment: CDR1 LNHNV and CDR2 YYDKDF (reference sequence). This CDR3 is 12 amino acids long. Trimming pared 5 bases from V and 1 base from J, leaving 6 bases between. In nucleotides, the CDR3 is TGTGCCACCAGCCAGACTTCCTACGAGCAGTACTTC. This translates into CATSQTSYEQYF.

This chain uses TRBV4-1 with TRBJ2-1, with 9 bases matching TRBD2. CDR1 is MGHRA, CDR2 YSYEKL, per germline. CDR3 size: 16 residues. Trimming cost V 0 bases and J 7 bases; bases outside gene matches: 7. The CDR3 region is CASSQEGREGPNEQFF. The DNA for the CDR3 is TGCGCCAGCAGCCAAGAAGGGCGGGAGGGCCCGAATGAGCAGTTCTTC.

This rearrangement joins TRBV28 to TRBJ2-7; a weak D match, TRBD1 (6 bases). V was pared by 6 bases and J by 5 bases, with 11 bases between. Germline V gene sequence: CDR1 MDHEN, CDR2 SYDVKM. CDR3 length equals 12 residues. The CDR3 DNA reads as TGTGCCAGCAGGGGACGACAGGACGAGCAGTACTTC. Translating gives CASRGRQDEQYF.

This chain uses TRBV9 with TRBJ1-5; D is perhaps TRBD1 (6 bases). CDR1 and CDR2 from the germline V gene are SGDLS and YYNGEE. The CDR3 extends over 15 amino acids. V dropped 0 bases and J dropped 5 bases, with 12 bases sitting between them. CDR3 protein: CASSVGGGAHQPQHF. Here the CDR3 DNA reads TGTGCCAGCAGCGTAGGGGGGGGCGCGCATCAGCCCCAGCATTTT.

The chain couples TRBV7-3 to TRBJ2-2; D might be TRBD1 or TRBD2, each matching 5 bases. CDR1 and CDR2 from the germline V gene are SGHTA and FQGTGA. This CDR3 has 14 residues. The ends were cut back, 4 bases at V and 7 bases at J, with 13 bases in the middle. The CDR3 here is CASSSALGDGELFF. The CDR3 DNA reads TGTGCCAGCAGCTCAGCCCTGGGGGACGGGGAGCTGTTTTTT.

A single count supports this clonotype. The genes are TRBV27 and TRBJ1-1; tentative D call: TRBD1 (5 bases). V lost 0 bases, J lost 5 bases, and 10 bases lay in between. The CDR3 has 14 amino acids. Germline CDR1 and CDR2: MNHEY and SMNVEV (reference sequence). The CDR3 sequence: CASSLSGEGTEAFF. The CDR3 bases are TGTGCCAGCAGTTTATCCGGGGAGGGGACTGAAGCTTTCTTT.

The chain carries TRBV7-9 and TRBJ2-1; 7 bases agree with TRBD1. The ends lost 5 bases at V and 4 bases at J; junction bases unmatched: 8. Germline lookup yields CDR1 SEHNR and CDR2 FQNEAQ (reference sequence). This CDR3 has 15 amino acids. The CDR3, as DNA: TGTGCCAGCAGCCAACCGGGACAGATTTACAATGAGCAGTTCTTC. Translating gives CASSQPGQIYNEQFF.

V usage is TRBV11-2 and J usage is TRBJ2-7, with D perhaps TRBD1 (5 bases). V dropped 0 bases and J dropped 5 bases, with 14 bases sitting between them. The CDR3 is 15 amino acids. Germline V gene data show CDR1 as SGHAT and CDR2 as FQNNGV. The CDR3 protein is CASSLDRGQGHEQYF. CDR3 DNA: TGTGCCAGCAGCTTAGATCGTGGGCAGGGCCACGAGCAGTACTTC. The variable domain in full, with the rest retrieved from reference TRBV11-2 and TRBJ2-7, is EAGVAQSPRYKIIEKRQSVAFWCNPISGHATLYWYQQILGQGPKLLIQFQNNGVVDDSQLPKDRFSAERLKGVDSTLKIQPAKLEDSAVYLCASSLDRGQGHEQYFGPGTRLTVT.

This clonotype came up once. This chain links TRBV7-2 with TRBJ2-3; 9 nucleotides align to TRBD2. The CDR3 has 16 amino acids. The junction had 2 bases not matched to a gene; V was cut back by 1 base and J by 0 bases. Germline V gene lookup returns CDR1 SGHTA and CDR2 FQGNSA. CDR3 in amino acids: CASSLVAGESTDTQYF. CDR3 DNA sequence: TGTGCCAGCAGCTTAGTAGCGGGAGAAAGCACAGATACGCAGTATTTT.

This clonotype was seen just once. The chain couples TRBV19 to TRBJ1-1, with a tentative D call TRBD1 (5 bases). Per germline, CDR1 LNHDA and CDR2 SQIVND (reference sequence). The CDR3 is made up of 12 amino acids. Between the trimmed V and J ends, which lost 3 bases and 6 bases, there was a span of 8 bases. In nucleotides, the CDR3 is TGTGCCAGTAGTATGCAGGGATCTGAAGCTTTCTTT. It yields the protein CASSMQGSEAFF.

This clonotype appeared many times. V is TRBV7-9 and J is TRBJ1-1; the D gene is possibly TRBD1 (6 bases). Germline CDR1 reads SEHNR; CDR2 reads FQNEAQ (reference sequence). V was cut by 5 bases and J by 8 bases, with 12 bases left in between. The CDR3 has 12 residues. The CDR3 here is CASSAQGQEAFF. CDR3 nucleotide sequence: TGTGCCAGCAGCGCCCAGGGACAAGAAGCTTTCTTT.

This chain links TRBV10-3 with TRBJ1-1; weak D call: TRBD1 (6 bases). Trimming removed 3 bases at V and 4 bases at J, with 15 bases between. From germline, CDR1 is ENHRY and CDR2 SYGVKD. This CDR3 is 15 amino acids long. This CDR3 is CAISDLTGQGTEAFF. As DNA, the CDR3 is TGTGCCATCAGTGATCTCACAGGGCAAGGCACTGAAGCTTTCTTT.

The DNA for the CDR3 is TGTGCCAGCAGCTTGGCCGTTTACCCTGGAAACACCATATATTTT. It translates to CASSLAVYPGNTIYF. The V gene is TRBV5-5, the J gene TRBJ1-3; D is unresolved. The ends were cut back, 0 bases at V and 2 bases at J, with 9 bases in the middle. CDR3 size: 15 residues. CDR1 and CDR2 from the germline V gene are SGHKS and YYEKEE (reference sequence).

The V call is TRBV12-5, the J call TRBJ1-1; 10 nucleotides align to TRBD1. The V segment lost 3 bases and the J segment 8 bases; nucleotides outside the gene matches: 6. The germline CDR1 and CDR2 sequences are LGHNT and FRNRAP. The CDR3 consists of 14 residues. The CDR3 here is CASGLTPGQGEAFF. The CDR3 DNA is TGTGCTAGTGGTTTAACACCGGGACAGGGGGAAGCTTTCTTT.

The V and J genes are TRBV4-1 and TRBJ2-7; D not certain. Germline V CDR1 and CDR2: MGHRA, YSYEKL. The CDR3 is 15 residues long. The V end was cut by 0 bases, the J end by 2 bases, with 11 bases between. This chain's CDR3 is CASSQDLGRPYEQYF. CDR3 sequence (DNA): TGCGCCAGCAGCCAAGATCTAGGCAGACCCTACGAGCAGTACTTC.

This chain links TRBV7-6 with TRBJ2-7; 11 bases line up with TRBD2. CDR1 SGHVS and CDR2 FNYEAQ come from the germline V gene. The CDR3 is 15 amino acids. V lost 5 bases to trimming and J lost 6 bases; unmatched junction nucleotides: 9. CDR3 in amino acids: CASSPLAGGPFEQYF. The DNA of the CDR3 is TGTGCCAGCAGCCCCTTAGCGGGAGGGCCTTTCGAGCAGTACTTC.

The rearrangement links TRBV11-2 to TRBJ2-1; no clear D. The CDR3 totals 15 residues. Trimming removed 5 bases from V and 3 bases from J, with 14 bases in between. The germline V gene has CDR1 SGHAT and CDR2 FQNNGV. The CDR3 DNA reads TGTGCCAGCAGCCTTCAAAAGGCCTACTACAATGAGCAGTTCTTC. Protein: CASSLQKAYYNEQFF.

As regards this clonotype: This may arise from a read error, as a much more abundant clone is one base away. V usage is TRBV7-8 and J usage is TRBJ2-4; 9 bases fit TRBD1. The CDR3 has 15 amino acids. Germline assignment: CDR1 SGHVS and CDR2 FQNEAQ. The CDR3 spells CVSSERTGALNIQYF. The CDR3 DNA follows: TGTGTCAGCAGCGAGAGGACAGGGGCGTTAAACATTCAGTACTTC.

CDR3 in amino acids: CASSAGTSGRKDTQYF. CDR3 nucleotide sequence: TGTGCCAGCAGCGCGGGGACTAGCGGGAGAAAAGATACGCAGTATTTT. The rearrangement uses TRBV7-8 and TRBJ2-3, with 14 positions matching TRBD2. The CDR3 runs 16 residues. V dropped 5 bases and J dropped 5; count of bases not matched to a gene: 6. Germline V gives CDR1 SGHVS, CDR2 FQNEAQ. Filled out from reference TRBV7-8 and TRBJ2-3, the complete variable domain reads GAGVSQSPRYKVAKRGQDVALRCDPISGHVSLFWYQQALGQGPEFLTYFQNEAQLDKSGLPSDRFFAERPEGSVSTLKIQRTQQEDSAVYLCASSAGTSGRKDTQYFGPGTRLTVL.

The CDR3 DNA reads TGTGCCAGCAGCTTAGTAGGGGGAATGACTAGCGGGAGAGGTGATGAGCAGTTCTTC. This gives the protein CASSLVGGMTSGRGDEQFF. The chain uses TRBV7-9 and TRBJ2-1, with 12 bases matching TRBD2. Germline V CDR1 and CDR2: SEHNR, FQNEAQ (reference sequence). V lost 1 base and J lost 8; bases outside the gene matches: 15. This CDR3 spans 19 amino acids.

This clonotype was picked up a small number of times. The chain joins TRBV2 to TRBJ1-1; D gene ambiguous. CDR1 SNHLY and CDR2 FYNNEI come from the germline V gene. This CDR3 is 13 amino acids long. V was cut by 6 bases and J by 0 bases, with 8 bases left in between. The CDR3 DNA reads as TGTGCCAGCAGGGGAGGCATGAACACTGAAGCTTTCTTT. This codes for CASRGGMNTEAFF.

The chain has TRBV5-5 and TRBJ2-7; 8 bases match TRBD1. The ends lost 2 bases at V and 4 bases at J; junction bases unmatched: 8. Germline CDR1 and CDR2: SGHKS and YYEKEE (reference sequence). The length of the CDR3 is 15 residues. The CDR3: CASSFGRTGTYEQYF. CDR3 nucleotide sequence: TGTGCCAGCAGCTTTGGGCGGACAGGGACGTACGAGCAGTACTTC. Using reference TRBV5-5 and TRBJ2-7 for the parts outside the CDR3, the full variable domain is DAGVTQSPTHLIKTRGQQVTLRCSPISGHKSVSWYQQVLGQGPQFIFQYYEKEERGRGNFPDRFSARQFPNYSSELNVNALLLGDSALYLCASSFGRTGTYEQYFGPGTRLTVT.

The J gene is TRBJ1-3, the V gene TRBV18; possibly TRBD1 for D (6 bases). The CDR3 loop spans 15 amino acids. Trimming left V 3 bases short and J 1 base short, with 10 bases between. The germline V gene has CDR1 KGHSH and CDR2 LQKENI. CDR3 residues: CASSPQGISGNTIYF. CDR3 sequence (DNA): TGTGCCAGCTCACCTCAGGGGATATCTGGAAACACCATATATTTT.

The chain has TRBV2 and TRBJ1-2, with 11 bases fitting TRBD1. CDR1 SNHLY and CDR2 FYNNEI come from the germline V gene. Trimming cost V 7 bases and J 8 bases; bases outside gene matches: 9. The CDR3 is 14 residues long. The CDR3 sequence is CASIGGQGADGYTF. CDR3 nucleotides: TGTGCCAGCATTGGTGGACAGGGGGCGGACGGCTACACCTTC. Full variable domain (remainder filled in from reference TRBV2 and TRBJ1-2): EPEVTQTPSHQVTQMGQEVILRCVPISNHLYFYWYRQILGQKVEFLVSFYNNEISEKSEIFDDQFSVERPDGSNFTLKIRSTKLEDSAMYFCASIGGQGADGYTFGSGTRLTVV.

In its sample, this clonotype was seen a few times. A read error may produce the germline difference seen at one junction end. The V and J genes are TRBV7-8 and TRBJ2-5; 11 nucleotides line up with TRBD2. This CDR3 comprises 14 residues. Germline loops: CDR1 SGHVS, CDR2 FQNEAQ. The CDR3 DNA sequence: TGTGCCAGCAGTTATAGCGGGGGGGACCACGTACAAGACTTC. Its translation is CASSYSGGDHVQDF.

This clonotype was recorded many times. This CDR3 reads CASSAHSGSSYNEQFF. As DNA, the CDR3 is TGTGCCAGCAGCGCCCATAGCGGGAGCTCCTACAATGAGCAGTTCTTC. V gene TRBV7-2 combines with J gene TRBJ2-1; 9 nucleotides align to TRBD2. Germline trimming cut 5 bases from V and 0 bases from J; bases unmatched to any gene: 5. The V gene's germline CDR1 is SGHTA and CDR2 FQGNSA. The CDR3 loop spans 16 amino acids.

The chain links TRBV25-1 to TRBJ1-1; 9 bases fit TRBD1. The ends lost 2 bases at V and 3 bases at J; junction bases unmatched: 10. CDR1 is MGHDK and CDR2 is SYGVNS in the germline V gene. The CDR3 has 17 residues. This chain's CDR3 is CASSEELEGQGYTEAFF. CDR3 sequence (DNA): TGTGCCAGCAGTGAAGAGCTTGAAGGACAGGGGTACACTGAAGCTTTCTTT.